This TCR beta chain appears in the sequencing data of a study of T cell responses to AZD1222 COVID-19 vaccine. Whole-study results and caveats: Recipients of two AZD1222 doses showed rising Spike-specific TCR breadth and depth.

Measured with immunoSEQ multiplex PCR; TCRdb has only the in-frame clones, and not every one. The sample carries roughly 43,000 clones, about four fifths recorded once. The CDR3 is 15 amino acids. Germline V lookup: CDR1 LGHNT, CDR2 FRNRAP. V dropped 2 bases and J dropped 5 bases, with 16 bases sitting between them. As for this clone: Its antigen is undetermined.

This receptor was taken from an adult who received the MenACWY meningococcal vaccine as a control. The chain combines TRBV12-5 with TRBJ2-7; D not resolved. The sequenced sample was peripheral blood, obtained 28 days after the second dose of the MenACWY control vaccine. The CDR3 nucleotides are TGTGCTAGTGGTTTGTCCAGGTTATCTTTCCACGAGCAGTACTTC. Protein sequence: CASGLSRLSFHEQYF.